This T cell receptor beta chain was recovered during a study of T cells expressing NK-cell markers. The wider study: One of eight sequenced donors was HCMV-seronegative; the other seven were seropositive. Study-level points and caveats: Over 5 donors carried dominant NKG2C+ clonotypes that made up roughly 1.0-7.5% of their CD8+ T cells.

With regard to this clonotype: The antigen is unknown.

This CDR3 has 12 amino acids. TCRdb re-called the 5' RACE reads and catalogs CDR3 proteins one per entry, DNA excluded. This sample contains 350,000 to 400,000 distinct CDR3 sequences. Sequencing used blood T cells: a sorted CD56 or NKG2C T cell subset, CD4+ or CD8+ T cells, or bulk PBMC T cells (not recorded which). The TCR was taken from a woman between 45 and 60 years old in good health. The rearrangement links TRBV12-3 or TRBV12-4 to TRBJ1-1. The CDR3 loop reads CASTRSGTEAFF.